Shown below are 4 T cell receptor beta chains from a single sample sequenced in a study of cytotoxic CD8 clonotypes in ibrutinib-treated CLL (dated by TCRdb to the early 2020s). Libraries were constructed by the immunoSEQ multiplex PCR assay. What TCRdb holds here is the immuneACCESS table cut down to in-frame rearrangements. Part of the clones is not present; checked against another copy, under half of the missing clones reflect an unresolved V gene, and the others are unexplained. The sample table records almost 85,000 clones; just over 85% of these occur just once. Around 5.4% of the sample lies in the top ten. This specimen was PBMCs, taken before ibrutinib treatment. These TCRs come from a human donor with chronic lymphocytic leukemia.

This chain links TRBV6-5 with TRBJ2-7, with D perhaps TRBD1 or TRBD2 (6 bases each). Germline CDR1 is MNHEY and CDR2 is SVGAGI. This CDR3 is built from 15 residues. The ends were cut back, 1 base at V and 0 bases at J, with 10 bases in the middle. The CDR3 reads CASSYWRGSSYEQYF. The CDR3 nucleotides read TGTGCCAGCAGTTACTGGAGGGGGAGCTCCTACGAGCAGTACTTC.

The rearrangement joins TRBV6-5 to TRBJ2-7; D gene unclear. The CDR3 consists of 11 residues. V was cut by 7 bases and J by 4 bases, with 8 bases left in between. CDR1 is MNHEY, CDR2 SVGAGI, per germline. The CDR3 coding sequence is TGTGCCAGCACAAAGGGTTACGAGCAGTACTTC. Translation: CASTKGYEQYF.

The chain uses TRBV15 and TRBJ2-1, with D unclear. CDR1 is LNHNV, CDR2 YYDKDF, per germline (reference sequence). Between the trimmed V and J ends, which lost 8 bases and 12 bases, there was a span of 29 bases. The CDR3 totals 16 residues. DNA for the CDR3: TGTGCCACCCTTTTTCTGGGGAACACCCATAACAATCGGCAGTTCTTC. This codes for CATLFLGNTHNNRQFF. The full variable domain, in which reference TRBV15 and TRBJ2-1 provide the parts outside the CDR3, is DAMVIQNPRYQVTQFGKPVTLSCSQTLNHNVMYWYQQKSSQAPKLLFHYYDKDFNNEADTPDNFQSRRPNTSFCFLDIRSPGLGDTAMYLCATLFLGNTHNNRQFFGPGTRLTVL.

This chain joins TRBV28 and TRBJ1-1; TRBD1 aligns across 11 bases. With 5 bases clipped from V and 3 bases from J, the junction kept 5 bases outside the gene matches. This CDR3 region has 15 residues. Germline CDR1 and CDR2: MDHEN and SYDVKM. CDR3 nucleotides: TGTGCCAGCAGTCTTTGGACAGGGGGCTACACTGAAGCTTTCTTT. This encodes CASSLWTGGYTEAFF.